This TCR beta chain was sequenced in a study of blood T cell repertoires in COVID-19. On the study more broadly: The analysed material was cDNA or gDNA that came from T cells, B-cell-depleted T cells, or PBMCs.

This CDR3 is 16 amino acids long. Germline lookup yields CDR1 SNHLY and CDR2 FYNNEI. Trimming pared 5 bases from V and 0 bases from J, leaving 13 bases between. Clones were sequenced by immunoSEQ multiplex PCR, and TCRdb holds only the in-frame ones, with some missing. This table has some 490,000 clones, roughly 88% appearing once. Sequences were obtained from peripheral blood. The chain is built from TRBV2 and TRBJ1-4; a possible D gene is TRBD1 (6 bases). The sequence derives from a human donor in a cohort sampled during active COVID-19. The CDR3 region is CASSLDSAATNEKLFF. The CDR3, as DNA: TGTGCCAGCAGTCTGGACAGTGCAGCAACTAATGAAAAACTGTTTTTT.